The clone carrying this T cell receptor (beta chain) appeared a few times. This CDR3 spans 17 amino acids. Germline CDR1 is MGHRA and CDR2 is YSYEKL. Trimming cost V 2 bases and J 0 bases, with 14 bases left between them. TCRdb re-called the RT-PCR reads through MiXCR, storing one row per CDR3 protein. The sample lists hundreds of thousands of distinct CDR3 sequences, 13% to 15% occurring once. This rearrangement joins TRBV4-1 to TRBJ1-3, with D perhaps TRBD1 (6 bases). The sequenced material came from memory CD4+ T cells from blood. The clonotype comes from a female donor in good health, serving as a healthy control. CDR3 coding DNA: TGCGCCAGCAGCCAACAAGACAGGACCTACTCTGGAAACACCATATATTTT. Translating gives CASSQQDRTYSGNTIYF.